This T cell receptor beta chain was found in a study of Ad26.COV2.S vaccination and SARS-CoV-2 variants. Looking at the study overall: Donor got 5x10^10 or 1x10^11 viral particles of Ad26.COV2.S.

The V and J ends lost 2 bases and 5 bases respectively, with 7 bases between them. The CDR3 has 13 residues. Germline loops: CDR1 KGHSH, CDR2 LQKENI. Using immunoSEQ multiplex PCR, the repertoire was profiled, and TCRdb retains in-frame clones only, with some absent. This repertoire shows about 260,000 clones, around 90% found once; its top ten account for nearly 3%. Regarding treatment: approximately 18 received Ad26.COV2.S at low or high dose, single or two shots; several received placebo; per-sample allocation not given. Each sample was drawn 63 days after the first injection (of vaccine or placebo).

The origin of this receptor is a person between 18 and 59 years old who received the Ad26.COV2.S COVID-19 vaccine or a placebo. The chain uses TRBV18 and TRBJ1-5; TRBD1 might be the D (5 bases). The source material was peripheral blood, sampled in a trial of Ad26.COV2.S vaccine versus placebo. The CDR3 here is CASSPVRDQPQHF. CDR3 sequence (DNA): TGTGCCAGCTCACCAGTCAGGGATCAGCCCCAGCATTTT.